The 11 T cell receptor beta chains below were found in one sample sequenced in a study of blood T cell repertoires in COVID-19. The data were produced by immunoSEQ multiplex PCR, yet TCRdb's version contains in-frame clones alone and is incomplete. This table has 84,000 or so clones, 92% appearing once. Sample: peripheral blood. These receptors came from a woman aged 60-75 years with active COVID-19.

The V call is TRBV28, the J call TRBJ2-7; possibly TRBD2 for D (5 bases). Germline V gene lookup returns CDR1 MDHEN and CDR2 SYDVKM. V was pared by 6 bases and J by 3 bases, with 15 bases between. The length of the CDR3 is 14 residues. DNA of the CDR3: TGTGCCAGCAGATCGCCGGGATCTGGCTACGAGCAGTACTTC. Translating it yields CASRSPGSGYEQYF.

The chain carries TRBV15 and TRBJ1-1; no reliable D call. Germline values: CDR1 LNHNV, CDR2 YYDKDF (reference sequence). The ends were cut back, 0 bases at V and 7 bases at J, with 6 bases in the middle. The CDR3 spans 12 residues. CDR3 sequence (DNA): TGTGCCACCAGCAGAGATCGGTTTGAAGCTTTCTTT. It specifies CATSRDRFEAFF.

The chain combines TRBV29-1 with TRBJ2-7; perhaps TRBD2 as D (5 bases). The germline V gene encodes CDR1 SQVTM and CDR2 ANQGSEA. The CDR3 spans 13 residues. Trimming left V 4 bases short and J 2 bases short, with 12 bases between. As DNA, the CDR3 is TGCAGCGTTGGGCCGGGAACCACCTACGAGCAGTACTTC. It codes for CSVGPGTTYEQYF.

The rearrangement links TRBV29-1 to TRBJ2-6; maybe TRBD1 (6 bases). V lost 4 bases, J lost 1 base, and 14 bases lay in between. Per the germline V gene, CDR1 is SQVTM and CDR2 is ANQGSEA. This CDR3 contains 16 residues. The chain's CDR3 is CSVAGVGKSGANVLTF. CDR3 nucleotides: TGCAGCGTTGCAGGGGTTGGCAAATCTGGGGCCAACGTCCTGACTTTC.

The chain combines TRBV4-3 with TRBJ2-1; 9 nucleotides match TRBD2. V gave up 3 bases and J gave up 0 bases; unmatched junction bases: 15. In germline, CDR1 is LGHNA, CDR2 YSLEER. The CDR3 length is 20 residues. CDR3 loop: CASSQALLAGRLSSYNEQFF. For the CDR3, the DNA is TGCGCCAGCAGCCAGGCATTGCTAGCGGGGCGCCTAAGCTCCTACAATGAGCAGTTCTTC.

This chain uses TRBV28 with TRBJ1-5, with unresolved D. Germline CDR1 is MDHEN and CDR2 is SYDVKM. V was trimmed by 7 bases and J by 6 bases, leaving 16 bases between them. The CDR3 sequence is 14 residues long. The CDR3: CASIGGRVGQPQHF. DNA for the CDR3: TGTGCCAGCATCGGAGGGAGGGTGGGTCAGCCCCAGCATTTT.

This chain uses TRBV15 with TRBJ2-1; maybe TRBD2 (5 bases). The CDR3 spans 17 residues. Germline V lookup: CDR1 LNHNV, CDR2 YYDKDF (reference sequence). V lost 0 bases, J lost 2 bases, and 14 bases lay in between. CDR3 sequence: CATSRDLRSGAYNEQFF. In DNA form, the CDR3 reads TGTGCCACCAGCAGAGATCTGAGGAGCGGCGCCTACAATGAGCAGTTCTTC.

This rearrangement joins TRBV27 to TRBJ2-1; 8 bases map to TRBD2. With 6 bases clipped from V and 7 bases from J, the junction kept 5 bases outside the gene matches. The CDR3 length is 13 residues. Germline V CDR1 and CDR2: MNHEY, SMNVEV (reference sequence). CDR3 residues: CASRSGRWNEQFF. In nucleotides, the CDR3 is TGTGCCAGCAGGAGCGGGAGATGGAATGAGCAGTTCTTC.

The CDR3 coding sequence is TGCGCCAGCAGCTTAGTGGCGGGGTACACCGGGGAGCTGTTTTTT. It encodes CASSLVAGYTGELFF. This chain uses TRBV5-1 with TRBJ2-2, with D perhaps matching TRBD2 (6 bases). Germline lookup yields CDR1 SGHRS and CDR2 YFSETQ. The V gene lost 2 bases and the J gene lost 3 bases, with 11 bases spanning the gap. CDR3 length: 15 residues.

The CDR3 loop reads CASIRSSGQGPVKLFF. The CDR3 DNA is TGTGCCAGCATCCGATCGTCGGGACAAGGGCCAGTAAAACTGTTTTTT. The gene calls are TRBV2 and TRBJ1-4; weak D call: TRBD1 (6 bases). The V end lost 7 bases, the J end lost 10 bases, and 25 bases lay between the germline ends. This CDR3 spans 16 amino acids. In germline, CDR1 is SNHLY, CDR2 FYNNEI.

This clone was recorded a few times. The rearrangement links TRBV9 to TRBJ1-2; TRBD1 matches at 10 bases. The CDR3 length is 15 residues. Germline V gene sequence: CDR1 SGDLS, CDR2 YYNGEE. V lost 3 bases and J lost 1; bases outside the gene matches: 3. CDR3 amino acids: CASSGTGGVNYGYTF. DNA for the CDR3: TGTGCCAGCAGCGGGACAGGGGGTGTTAACTATGGCTACACCTTC.